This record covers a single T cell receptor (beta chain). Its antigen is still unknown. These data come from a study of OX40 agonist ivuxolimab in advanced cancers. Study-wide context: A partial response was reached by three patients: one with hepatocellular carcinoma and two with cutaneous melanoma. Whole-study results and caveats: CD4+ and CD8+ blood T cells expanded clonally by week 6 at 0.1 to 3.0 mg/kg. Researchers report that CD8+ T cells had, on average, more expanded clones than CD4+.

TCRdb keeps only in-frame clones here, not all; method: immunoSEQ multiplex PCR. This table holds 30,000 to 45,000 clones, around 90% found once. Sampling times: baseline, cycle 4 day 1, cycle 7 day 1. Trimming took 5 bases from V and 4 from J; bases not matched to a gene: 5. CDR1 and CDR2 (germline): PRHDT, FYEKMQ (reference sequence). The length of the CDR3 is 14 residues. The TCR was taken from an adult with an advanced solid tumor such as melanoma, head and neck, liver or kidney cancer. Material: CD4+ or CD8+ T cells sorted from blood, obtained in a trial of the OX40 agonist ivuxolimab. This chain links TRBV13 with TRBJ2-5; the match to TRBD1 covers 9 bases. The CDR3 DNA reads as TGTGCCAGCAGCGGGACAGGGTTTCGAGAGACCCAGTACTTC. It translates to CASSGTGFRETQYF.